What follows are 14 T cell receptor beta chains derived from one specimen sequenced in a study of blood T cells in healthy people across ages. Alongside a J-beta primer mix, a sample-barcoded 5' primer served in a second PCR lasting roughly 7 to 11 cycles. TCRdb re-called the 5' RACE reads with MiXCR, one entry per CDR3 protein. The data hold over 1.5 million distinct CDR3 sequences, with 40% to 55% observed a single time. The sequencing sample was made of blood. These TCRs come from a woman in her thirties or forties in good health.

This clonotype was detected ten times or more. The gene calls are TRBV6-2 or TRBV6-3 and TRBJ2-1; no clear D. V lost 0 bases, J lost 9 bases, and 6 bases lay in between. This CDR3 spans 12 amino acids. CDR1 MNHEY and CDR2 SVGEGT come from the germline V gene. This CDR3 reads CASSYSLGEQFF. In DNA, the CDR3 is TGTGCCAGCAGTTACTCTTTGGGTGAGCAGTTCTTC.

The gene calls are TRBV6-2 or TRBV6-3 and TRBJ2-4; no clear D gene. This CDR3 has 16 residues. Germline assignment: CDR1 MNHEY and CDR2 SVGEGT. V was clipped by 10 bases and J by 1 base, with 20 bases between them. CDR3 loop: CATARTVDWAKNIQYF. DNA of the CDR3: TGTGCCACCGCCCGGACGGTCGATTGGGCCAAAAACATTCAGTACTTC.

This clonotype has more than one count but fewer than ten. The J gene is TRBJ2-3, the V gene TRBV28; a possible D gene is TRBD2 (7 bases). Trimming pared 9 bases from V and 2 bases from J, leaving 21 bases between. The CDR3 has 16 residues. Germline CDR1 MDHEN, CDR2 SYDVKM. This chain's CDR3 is CASKIGGGPNTDTQYF. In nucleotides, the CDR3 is TGTGCCAGTAAGATTGGCGGGGGCCCTAACACAGATACGCAGTATTTT.

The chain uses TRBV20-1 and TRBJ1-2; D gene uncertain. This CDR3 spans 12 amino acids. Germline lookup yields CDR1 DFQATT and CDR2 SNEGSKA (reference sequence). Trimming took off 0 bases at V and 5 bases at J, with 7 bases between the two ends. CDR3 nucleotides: TGCAGTGCTAGAGATCTCGGGTATGGCTACACCTTC. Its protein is CSARDLGYGYTF.

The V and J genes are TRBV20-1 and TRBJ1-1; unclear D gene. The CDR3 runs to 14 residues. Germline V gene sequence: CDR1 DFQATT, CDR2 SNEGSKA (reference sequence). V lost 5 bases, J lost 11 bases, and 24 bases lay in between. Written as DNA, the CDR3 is TGCAGTGCTCCCGACCGTGCACTACGAGAGGCCGCTTTCTTT. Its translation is CSAPDRALREAAFF.

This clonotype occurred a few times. The CDR3 sequence is CASAPLGTMYNEQFF. The CDR3 DNA reads TGTGCCAGCGCACCACTGGGGACGATGTACAATGAGCAGTTCTTC. This sequence joins TRBV14 and TRBJ2-1; D is perhaps TRBD1 or TRBD2 (5 bases each). The CDR3 sequence is 15 residues long. The germline CDR1 and CDR2 sequences are SGHDN and FVKESK. V was cut by 8 bases and J by 4 bases, with 18 bases left in between.

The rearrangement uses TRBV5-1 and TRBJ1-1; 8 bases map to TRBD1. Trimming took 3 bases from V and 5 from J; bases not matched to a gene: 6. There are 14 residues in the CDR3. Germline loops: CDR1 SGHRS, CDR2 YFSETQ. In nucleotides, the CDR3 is TGCGCCAGCAGCTCTACAGGGGGTGCGACTGAAGCTTTCTTT. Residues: CASSSTGGATEAFF.

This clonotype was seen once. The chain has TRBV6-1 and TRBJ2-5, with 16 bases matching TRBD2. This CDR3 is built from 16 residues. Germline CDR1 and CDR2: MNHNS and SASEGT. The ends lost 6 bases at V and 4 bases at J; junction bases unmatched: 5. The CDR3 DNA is TGTGCCAGCAGGGCAGGGACTAGCGGGGGGGGAGAGACCCAGTACTTC. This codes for CASRAGTSGGGETQYF.

The CDR3 is CASSARTGFETQYF. The CDR3 nucleotides are TGTGCCAGCAGTGCACGGACAGGGTTCGAGACCCAGTACTTC. The chain is built from TRBV6-1 and TRBJ2-5; 8 nucleotides agree with TRBD1. V shed 4 bases and J 5 bases; nucleotides not matched to a gene: 6. The germline V gene encodes CDR1 MNHNS and CDR2 SASEGT. CDR3 length: 14 residues.

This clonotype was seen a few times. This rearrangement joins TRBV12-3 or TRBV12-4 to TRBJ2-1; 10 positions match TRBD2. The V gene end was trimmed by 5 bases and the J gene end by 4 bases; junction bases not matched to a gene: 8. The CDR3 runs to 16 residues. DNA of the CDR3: TGTGCCAGCAGTCCGGTAGCGGGGGGTAAATACAATGAGCAGTTCTTC. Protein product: CASSPVAGGKYNEQFF.

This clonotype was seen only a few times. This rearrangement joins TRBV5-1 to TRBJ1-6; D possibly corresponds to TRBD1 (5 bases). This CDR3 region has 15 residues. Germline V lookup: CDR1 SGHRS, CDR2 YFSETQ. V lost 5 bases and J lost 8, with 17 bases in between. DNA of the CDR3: TGCGCCAGCAGTTCCAGGGTCGGGGGTGATTCACCCCTCCACTTT. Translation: CASSSRVGGDSPLHF.

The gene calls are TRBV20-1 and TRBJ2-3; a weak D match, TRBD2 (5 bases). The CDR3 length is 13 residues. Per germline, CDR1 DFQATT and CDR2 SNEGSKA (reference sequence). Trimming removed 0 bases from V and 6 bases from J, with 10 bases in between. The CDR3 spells CSARDPRGDTQYF. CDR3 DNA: TGCAGTGCTAGAGATCCCCGAGGGGATACGCAGTATTTT.

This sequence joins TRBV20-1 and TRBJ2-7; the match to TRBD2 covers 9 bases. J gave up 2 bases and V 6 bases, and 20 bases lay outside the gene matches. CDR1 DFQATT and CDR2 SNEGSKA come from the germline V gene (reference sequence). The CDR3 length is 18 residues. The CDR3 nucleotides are TGCAGTGCCGGGGAAAGTAGACTAGCGGTTACATTTGCCTACGAGCAGTACTTC. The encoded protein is CSAGESRLAVTFAYEQYF.

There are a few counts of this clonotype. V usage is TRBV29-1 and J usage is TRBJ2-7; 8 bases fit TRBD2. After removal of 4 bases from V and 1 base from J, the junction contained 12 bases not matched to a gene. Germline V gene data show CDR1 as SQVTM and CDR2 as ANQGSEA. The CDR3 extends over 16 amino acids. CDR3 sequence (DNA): TGCAGCGTTGCTTTGCGTATCGGGGGGGGTTCCTACGAGCAGTACTTC. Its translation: CSVALRIGGGSYEQYF.